A single sample is the source of the 32 T cell receptor beta chains below, sequenced in a study of shared clonotypes between healthy human individuals. Assay: immunoSEQ multiplex PCR; the TCRdb copy retains only in-frame clones and omits some. This sample carries a few million clones, just over 90% of them seen once, and the ten largest clones take 0.39%. The sample consisted of naive CD4+ T cells from PBMCs. Described subset: CD45RA+ positively selected. The receptors derive from a young man in good health. Some clones in this sample may be carry-over from other donors' samples.

The chain recombines TRBV7-9 with TRBJ2-5; perhaps TRBD2 as D (5 bases). V lost 4 bases and J lost 9, with 12 bases in between. Per germline, CDR1 SEHNR and CDR2 FQNEAQ (reference sequence). The CDR3 length is 12 residues. The CDR3 sequence is CASSSLGIAQYF. The CDR3 DNA sequence: TGTGCCAGCAGCTCCCTCGGGATTGCCCAGTACTTC.

This chain connects TRBV6-1 to TRBJ1-2, with D perhaps matching TRBD1 (5 bases). This CDR3 has 18 amino acids. Germline-derived CDR1 and CDR2 are MNHNS and SASEGT. V shed 3 bases and J shed 4 bases, with 24 bases lying between them. The CDR3 DNA reads as TGTGCCAGCAGTGAGGAGGGGCGGGTACCGGCCCCGATCTATGGCTACACCTTC. Translated: CASSEEGRVPAPIYGYTF.

J is TRBJ2-1 and V is TRBV9; 7 bases align to TRBD1. Germline loops: CDR1 SGDLS, CDR2 YYNGEE. CDR3 length equals 15 residues. V lost 2 bases and J lost 2; bases outside the gene matches: 4. CDR3 in amino acids: CASSVTTGPYNEQFF. The CDR3 DNA sequence: TGTGCCAGCAGCGTTACGACAGGGCCCTACAATGAGCAGTTCTTC.

J is TRBJ2-7 and V is TRBV7-9; D unresolved. Trimming removed 5 bases at V and 3 bases at J, with 17 bases between. The CDR3 loop spans 15 amino acids. Germline CDR1 reads SEHNR; CDR2 reads FQNEAQ (reference sequence). The CDR3 DNA sequence: TGTGCCAGCAGCCCTACGGTGGCAGAGAGCTACGAGCAGTACTTC. As protein: CASSPTVAESYEQYF.

Points on this clone: The conserved phenylalanine or tryptophan is not found at the CDR3 terminus, so this likely reflects a read error. The chain couples TRBV7-9 to TRBJ1-5; possible D gene TRBD1, 5 bases. The CDR3 loop spans 13 amino acids. V lost 4 bases and J lost 5, with 9 bases in between. From germline, CDR1 is SEHNR and CDR2 FQNEAQ (reference sequence). The CDR3, as DNA: TGTGCCAGCAGCTCTGGGACGGATCAGCCCCAGCATTCT. Encoded protein: CASSSGTDQPQHS.

This chain joins TRBV7-9 and TRBJ1-4, with TRBD1 as a possible D gene (6 bases). The CDR3 length is 15 residues. V lost 3 bases, J lost 3 bases, and 11 bases lay in between. CDR1 is SEHNR and CDR2 is FQNEAQ in the germline V gene (reference sequence). CDR3 protein: CASSFGQGSNEKLFF. CDR3 sequence (DNA): TGTGCCAGCAGCTTTGGGCAGGGGTCTAATGAAAAACTGTTTTTT. Full variable domain (missing parts from reference TRBV7-9 and TRBJ1-4): DTGVSQNPRHKITKRGQNVTFRCDPISEHNRLYWYRQTLGQGPEFLTYFQNEAQLEKSRLLSDRFSAERPKGSFSTLEIQRTEQGDSAMYLCASSFGQGSNEKLFFGSGTQLSVL.

The CDR3 nucleotides read TGCGCCAGCAGTGATTTGGTAGCGGGAAAAGATGAGCAGTTCTTC. Residues: CASSDLVAGKDEQFF. The J gene is TRBJ2-1, the V gene TRBV10-2; 8 bases are a match to TRBD2. The trim removed 3 bases at V and 8 bases at J, leaving 9 bases unmatched. CDR1 is WSHSY and CDR2 is SAAADI in the germline V gene. The CDR3 length is 15 residues.

The chain links TRBV28 to TRBJ2-5, with TRBD1 identical over 8 bases. The V and J ends lost 3 bases and 6 bases, in that order; junction bases with no gene match: 6. The CDR3 covers 14 residues. Germline V CDR1 and CDR2: MDHEN, SYDVKM. The CDR3 region has the DNA TGTGCCAGCAGTTTTCAGGGGGCTCCGAAGACCCAGTACTTC. The encoded protein is CASSFQGAPKTQYF.

J is TRBJ2-2 and V is TRBV6-4, with 9 bases identical to TRBD2. The germline V gene has CDR1 MRHNA and CDR2 SNTAGT. The CDR3 has 15 amino acids. V shed 5 bases and J 3 bases; nucleotides not matched to a gene: 4. CDR3 nucleotides: TGTGCCAGCAGTCCAGGACTAGCGTACACCGGGGAGCTGTTTTTT. It specifies CASSPGLAYTGELFF.

This clone showed up just once. The rearrangement uses TRBV5-1 and TRBJ2-3; 10 bases map to TRBD1. CDR3 size: 17 residues. CDR1 and CDR2 (germline): SGHRS, YFSETQ. Trimming cost V 4 bases and J 2 bases; bases outside gene matches: 10. The CDR3 is CASSREWTGGNTDTQYF. The CDR3 DNA reads TGCGCCAGCAGCCGGGAATGGACAGGGGGGAACACAGATACGCAGTATTTT.

This chain links TRBV4-1 with TRBJ2-7; no clear D gene. CDR3 length equals 14 residues. Germline CDR1 and CDR2: MGHRA and YSYEKL. The ends were cut back, 7 bases at V and 1 base at J, with 14 bases in the middle. The CDR3 loop is CASNSGRGSYEQYF. CDR3 DNA: TGCGCCAGCAATAGTGGGCGCGGATCCTACGAGCAGTACTTC.

The chain is built from TRBV14 and TRBJ1-5, with D uncertain. This CDR3 has 16 amino acids. The germline V and J ends were trimmed by 2 bases and 7 bases, with 18 bases remaining between them. The germline V gene has CDR1 SGHDN and CDR2 FVKESK. CDR3 sequence (DNA): TGTGCCAGCAGCCAATTTAAGGGCTGGCCGCGGCAGCCCCAGCATTTT. This gives the protein CASSQFKGWPRQPQHF.

The chain has TRBV7-9 and TRBJ1-3; D is undetermined. The CDR3 has 13 amino acids. Germline V gene data show CDR1 as SEHNR and CDR2 as FQNEAQ (reference sequence). Trimming pared 4 bases from V and 4 bases from J, leaving 8 bases between. Here the CDR3 reads CASSWSLGNTIYF. CDR3 in DNA: TGTGCCAGCAGCTGGTCACTCGGAAACACCATATATTTT.

The chain joins TRBV5-1 to TRBJ2-7; 14 bases match TRBD2. V was clipped by 5 bases and J by 7 bases; unmatched bases: 5. Germline V gene data show CDR1 as SGHRS and CDR2 as YFSETQ. The CDR3 is made up of 14 amino acids. The CDR3 protein is CASRKGLAGEEQYF. The DNA for the CDR3 is TGCGCCAGCAGGAAGGGACTAGCGGGAGAGGAGCAGTACTTC.

The rearrangement links TRBV4-2 to TRBJ2-2; TRBD2 matches 8 bases. CDR3 size: 18 residues. The V gene end was trimmed by 1 base and the J gene end by 5 bases; junction bases not matched to a gene: 12. CDR1 is LGHNA, CDR2 YNFKEQ, per germline. The CDR3 sequence: CASSQGTSSSAGTGELFF. The CDR3 DNA reads as TGTGCCAGCAGCCAAGGGACTAGCTCCTCAGCGGGAACCGGGGAGCTGTTTTTT.

The rearrangement uses TRBV6-6 and TRBJ2-2, with 10 bases matching TRBD1. Germline V gene lookup returns CDR1 MNHNY and CDR2 SVGAGI (reference sequence). The CDR3 is 15 residues long. V lost 7 bases to trimming and J lost 4 bases; unmatched junction nucleotides: 6. The CDR3 loop reads CASKLTGGSTGELFF. CDR3 nucleotides: TGTGCCAGCAAGCTGACAGGGGGCAGCACCGGGGAGCTGTTTTTT.

V is TRBV28 and J is TRBJ2-7; TRBD1 is a possible D gene (6 bases). The length of the CDR3 is 14 residues. Per the germline V gene, CDR1 is MDHEN and CDR2 is SYDVKM. V shed 4 bases and J shed 0 bases, with 10 bases lying between them. The CDR3 here is CASSWTENSYEQYF. For the CDR3, the DNA is TGTGCCAGCAGTTGGACAGAAAACTCCTACGAGCAGTACTTC.

The V gene is TRBV7-9, the J gene TRBJ2-5; maybe TRBD2 (6 bases). The germline V gene has CDR1 SEHNR and CDR2 FQNEAQ (reference sequence). V was trimmed by 5 bases and J by 5 bases, leaving 12 bases between them. This CDR3 has 13 amino acids. The CDR3 region is CASSRALAETQYF. The CDR3 DNA follows: TGTGCCAGCAGCAGGGCCCTAGCGGAGACCCAGTACTTC.

The sample holds one count of this clone. V is TRBV6-5 and J is TRBJ1-1; D remains unclear. The CDR3 is made up of 13 amino acids. The germline V gene has CDR1 MNHEY and CDR2 SVGAGI. V lost 4 bases, J lost 3 bases, and 9 bases lay in between. The CDR3 DNA reads as TGTGCCAGCAGTTCTAGGGTGGACACTGAAGCTTTCTTT. It yields the protein CASSSRVDTEAFF.

This clone was recorded once. This chain uses TRBV7-2 with TRBJ1-1; no reliable D call. Germline V gives CDR1 SGHTA, CDR2 FQGNSA. V lost 1 base to trimming and J lost 0 bases, with 9 bases between them. The CDR3 has 15 residues. Here the CDR3 DNA reads TGTGCCAGCAGCTTAGTATCCTCCATGAACACTGAAGCTTTCTTT. Translating gives CASSLVSSMNTEAFF.

This chain joins TRBV27 and TRBJ2-2, with D unresolved. Trimming shortened V by 0 bases and J by 5 bases, and 13 bases separated the two germline ends. This CDR3 is 16 amino acids long. Germline assignment: CDR1 MNHEY and CDR2 SMNVEV (reference sequence). The CDR3 reads CASSLSYRLGTGELFF. For the CDR3, the DNA is TGTGCCAGCAGTTTATCGTACCGCCTGGGGACCGGGGAGCTGTTTTTT.

V gene TRBV7-2 combines with J gene TRBJ2-1; 10 bases fit TRBD2. Trimming removed 2 bases from V and 7 bases from J; junction bases left unmatched: 11. Germline CDR1 and CDR2: SGHTA and FQGNSA. The CDR3 totals 17 residues. The CDR3 loop is CASSLFTQREGRNEQFF. The CDR3 DNA reads as TGTGCCAGCAGCTTATTTACCCAGCGGGAGGGCCGTAATGAGCAGTTCTTC.

This chain uses TRBV28 with TRBJ2-7; D may be TRBD1 (6 bases). Germline CDR1 and CDR2: MDHEN and SYDVKM. This CDR3 has 13 residues. The V end was cut by 5 bases, the J end by 1 base, with 9 bases between. The CDR3 sequence is CASSIGQSYEQYF. For the CDR3, the DNA is TGTGCCAGCAGTATCGGACAGTCCTACGAGCAGTACTTC.

The chain employs TRBV7-2 and TRBJ2-1; 8 bases align to TRBD1. The CDR3 contains 15 residues. V lost 2 bases to trimming and J lost 7 bases; unmatched junction nucleotides: 7. Germline CDR1 is SGHTA and CDR2 is FQGNSA. CDR3 DNA sequence: TGTGCCAGCAGCTTACAGGGGGCCCTTGGGAATGAGCAGTTCTTC. This gives the protein CASSLQGALGNEQFF. Full variable domain (remainder filled in from reference TRBV7-2 and TRBJ2-1): GAGVSQSPSNKVTEKGKDVELRCDPISGHTALYWYRQSLGQGLEFLIYFQGNSAPDKSGLPSDRFSAERTGGSVSTLTIQRTQQEDSAVYLCASSLQGALGNEQFFGPGTRLTVL.

V is TRBV5-1 and J is TRBJ1-1; D is unresolved. The CDR3 contains 13 residues. V was trimmed by 2 bases and J by 5 bases, leaving 10 bases between them. Germline V lookup: CDR1 SGHRS, CDR2 YFSETQ. The CDR3 DNA reads TGCGCCAGCAGCTTCGGGTGGCAGACTGAAGCTTTCTTT. It specifies CASSFGWQTEAFF.

J is TRBJ1-1 and V is TRBV7-2; D is ambiguous. The germline V and J ends were trimmed by 1 base and 0 bases, with 9 bases remaining between them. Germline V gene sequence: CDR1 SGHTA, CDR2 FQGNSA. There are 15 residues in the CDR3. The chain's CDR3 is CASSLEGTMNTEAFF. The CDR3 DNA reads as TGTGCCAGCAGCTTAGAGGGCACCATGAACACTGAAGCTTTCTTT.

V usage is TRBV18 and J usage is TRBJ2-1; D unresolved. Trimming shortened V by 2 bases and J by 7 bases, and 12 bases separated the two germline ends. The germline V gene has CDR1 KGHSH and CDR2 LQKENI. The CDR3 extends over 14 amino acids. CDR3 region: CASSPVITVNEQFF. CDR3 DNA: TGTGCCAGCTCACCAGTTATCACAGTGAATGAGCAGTTCTTC.

This chain joins TRBV28 and TRBJ2-7; D is undetermined. CDR3 size: 12 residues. Trimming removed 8 bases at V and 6 bases at J, with 14 bases between. Germline V gene lookup returns CDR1 MDHEN and CDR2 SYDVKM. CDR3 in amino acids: CASLDNTSEQYF. The CDR3 DNA reads TGTGCCAGCCTGGATAATACGAGCGAGCAGTACTTC. The full variable domain, with the rest looked up from reference TRBV28 and TRBJ2-7, is DVKVTQSSRYLVKRTGEKVFLECVQDMDHENMFWYRQDPGLGLRLIYFSYDVKMKEKGDIPEGYSVSREKKERFSLILESASTNQTSMYLCASLDNTSEQYFGPGTRLTVT.

The chain has TRBV9 and TRBJ1-1, with D uncertain. V dropped 0 bases and J dropped 5 bases, with 14 bases sitting between them. Germline CDR1 SGDLS, CDR2 YYNGEE. CDR3 length: 15 amino acids. For the CDR3, the DNA is TGTGCCAGCAGCGTAGCGGCAAGAGGGAGGACTGAAGCTTTCTTT. Protein sequence: CASSVAARGRTEAFF. The variable domain in full, with the rest retrieved from reference TRBV9 and TRBJ1-1, is DSGVTQTPKHLITATGQRVTLRCSPRSGDLSVYWYQQSLDQGLQFLIQYYNGEERAKGNILERFSAQQFPDLHSELNLSSLELGDSALYFCASSVAARGRTEAFFGQGTRLTVV.

This clone was counted once. V gene TRBV5-1 combines with J gene TRBJ2-1; 8 bases match TRBD1. With 4 bases clipped from V and 0 bases from J, the junction kept 6 bases outside the gene matches. The CDR3 has 16 amino acids. Germline CDR1 reads SGHRS; CDR2 reads YFSETQ. Here the CDR3 reads CASSIGTGNSYNEQFF. As DNA, the CDR3 is TGCGCCAGCAGCATCGGGACAGGCAACTCCTACAATGAGCAGTTCTTC.

A note on this clone: At the DNA level, this CDR3 is encoded by other sequences in the same sample as well. CDR3 DNA: TGTGCCAGCAGTTACTCGAGAACCTACGAGCAGTACTTC. Protein: CASSYSRTYEQYF. V is TRBV6-5 and J is TRBJ2-7, with no clear D. Germline loops: CDR1 MNHEY, CDR2 SVGAGI. The CDR3 spans 13 residues. With 0 bases removed from V and 2 bases from J, the gap between germline ends came to 5 bases.

This rearrangement joins TRBV5-1 to TRBJ2-2; 7 nucleotides match TRBD1. The CDR3 spans 17 residues. Germline trimming cut 1 base from V and 3 bases from J; bases unmatched to any gene: 9. The germline gives CDR1 SGHRS, CDR2 YFSETQ. As DNA, the CDR3 is TGCGCCAGCAGCTTGCGGTACGGGACAGCATACACCGGGGAGCTGTTTTTT. Residues: CASSLRYGTAYTGELFF.